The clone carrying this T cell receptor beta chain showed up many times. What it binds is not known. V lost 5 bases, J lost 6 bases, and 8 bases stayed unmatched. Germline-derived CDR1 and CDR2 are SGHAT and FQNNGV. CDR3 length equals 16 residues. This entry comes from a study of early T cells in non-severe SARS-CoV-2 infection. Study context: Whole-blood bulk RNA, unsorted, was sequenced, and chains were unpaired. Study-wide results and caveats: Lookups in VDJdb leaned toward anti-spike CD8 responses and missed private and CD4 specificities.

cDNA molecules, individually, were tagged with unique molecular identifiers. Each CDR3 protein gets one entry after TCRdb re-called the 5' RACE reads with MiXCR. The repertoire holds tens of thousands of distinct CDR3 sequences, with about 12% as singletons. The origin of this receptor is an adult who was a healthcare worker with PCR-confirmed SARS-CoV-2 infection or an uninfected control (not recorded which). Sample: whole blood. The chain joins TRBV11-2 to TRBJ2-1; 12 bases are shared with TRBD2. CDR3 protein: CASSARRTSGVNEQFF. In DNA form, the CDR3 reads TGTGCCAGCAGCGCGCGGAGGACTAGCGGGGTCAATGAGCAGTTCTTC.